The entry below gives a single TCR beta chain sequence along with its context. Using immunoSEQ multiplex PCR, the repertoire was profiled, and TCRdb retains in-frame clones only, with some absent. The data hold approximately 100,000 clones, with roughly 91% observed a single time. These data are taken from a study of control samples from healthy donors and cancer patients. V was trimmed by 5 bases and J by 5 bases, leaving 11 bases between them. The length of the CDR3 is 13 residues. Germline V gene sequence: CDR1 KGHDR, CDR2 SFDVKD. The receptor was isolated from a woman aged 45-65 years in good health. Sequenced material: blood. The V call is TRBV24-1, the J call TRBJ2-5; perhaps TRBD2 as D (5 bases). The CDR3 sequence: CATSGRGNETQYF. The DNA of the CDR3 is TGTGCCACCAGTGGGCGAGGGAACGAGACCCAGTACTTC.